This T cell receptor (beta chain) was sequenced during a study of blood T cells in healthy people across ages. PCR was performed a second time for about 7 to 12 cycles using a sample-barcoded 5' primer and a J-beta primer mix. TCRdb independently ran MiXCR on the 5' RACE reads; one entry per CDR3 protein. The table shows about 1.1 million distinct CDR3 sequences, with around two fifths occurring only once. In this sample, this clonotype turned up a few times. Looked up from germline, CDR1 is SEHNR and CDR2 is FQNEAQ (reference sequence). This CDR3 is built from 13 residues. V dropped 6 bases and J dropped 6; count of bases not matched to a gene: 4.

The sequenced material came from blood. The J gene is TRBJ2-1, the V gene TRBV7-9; TRBD1 agrees at 8 bases. The TCR originated in a man younger than 35 in good health. The CDR3 here is CASRRGQGNEQFF. Written as DNA, the CDR3 is TGTGCCAGCAGACGAGGACAGGGCAATGAGCAGTTCTTC.